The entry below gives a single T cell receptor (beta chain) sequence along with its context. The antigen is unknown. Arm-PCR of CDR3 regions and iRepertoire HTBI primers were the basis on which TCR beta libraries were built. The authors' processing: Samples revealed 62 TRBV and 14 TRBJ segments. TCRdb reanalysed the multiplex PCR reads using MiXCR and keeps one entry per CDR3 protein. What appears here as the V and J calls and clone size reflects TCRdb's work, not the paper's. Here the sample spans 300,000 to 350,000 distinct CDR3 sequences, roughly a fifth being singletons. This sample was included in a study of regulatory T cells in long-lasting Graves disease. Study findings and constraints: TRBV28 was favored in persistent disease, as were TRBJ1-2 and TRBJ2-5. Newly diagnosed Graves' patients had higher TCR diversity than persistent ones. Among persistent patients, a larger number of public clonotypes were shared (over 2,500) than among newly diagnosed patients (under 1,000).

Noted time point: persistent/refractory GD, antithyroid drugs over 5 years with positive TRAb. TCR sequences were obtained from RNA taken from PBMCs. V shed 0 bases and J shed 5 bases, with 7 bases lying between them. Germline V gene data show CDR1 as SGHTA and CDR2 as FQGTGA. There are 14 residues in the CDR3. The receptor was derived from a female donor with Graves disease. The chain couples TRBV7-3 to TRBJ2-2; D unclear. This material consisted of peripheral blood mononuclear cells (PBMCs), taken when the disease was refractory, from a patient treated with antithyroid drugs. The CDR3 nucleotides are TGTGCCAGCAGCTTAACCGGGCAAACCGGGGAGCTGTTTTTT. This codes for CASSLTGQTGELFF.